What follows are 28 T cell receptor beta chains derived from one specimen sequenced in a study of identical twins. Via MiXCR, TCRdb re-called the 5' RACE reads, giving one row per CDR3 protein. The sample holds some 440,000 distinct CDR3 sequences, around 24% seen once. These data were also filed under a second study, of T cells expressing NK-cell markers.

Material: CD4+ T cells sorted from blood. The source of these receptors is a woman aged 18-29 years in good health.

This chain uses TRBV12-5 with TRBJ2-2; 9 bases align to TRBD2. The CDR3 extends over 16 amino acids. Trimming removed 5 bases from V and 1 base from J; junction bases left unmatched: 5. The germline V gene encodes CDR1 LGHNT and CDR2 FRNRAP. As DNA, the CDR3 is TGTGCTAGTGGTCCCCGACTAGCGGAGAACACCGGGGAGCTGTTTTTT. It specifies CASGPRLAENTGELFF.

This sequence joins TRBV9 and TRBJ2-3; D could derive from TRBD1 or TRBD2 (5 bases each). CDR1 and CDR2 from the germline V gene are SGDLS and YYNGEE. Trimming stripped 2 bases from V and 2 bases from J, with 12 bases between. The CDR3 length is 15 residues. The CDR3 loop is CASSVGDRNTDTQYF. As DNA, the CDR3 is TGTGCCAGCAGCGTTGGGGACCGAAACACAGATACGCAGTATTTT.

In its sample, this clonotype was seen a few times. The chain combines TRBV3-1 with TRBJ2-5; TRBD2 matches at 9 bases. The CDR3 loop spans 12 amino acids. The junction had 8 bases not matched to a gene; V was cut back by 4 bases and J by 14 bases. The V gene's germline CDR1 is LGHDT and CDR2 YNNKEL (reference sequence). The CDR3, as DNA: TGTGCCAGCAGCCCTCCTAGCGGGGCCCCTTACTTC. Amino acids: CASSPPSGAPYF.

Many counts were recorded for this clonotype. This rearrangement joins TRBV20-1 to TRBJ1-5, with TRBD1 matching 8 bases. The V gene end was trimmed by 5 bases and the J gene end by 6 bases; junction bases not matched to a gene: 9. Looked up from germline, CDR1 is DFQATT and CDR2 is SNEGSKA (reference sequence). The CDR3 runs 14 residues. The CDR3 spells CSASDRVGGQPQHF. For the CDR3, the DNA is TGCAGTGCTTCGGACAGGGTTGGGGGTCAGCCCCAGCATTTT.

There are many counts of this clonotype. The J gene is TRBJ2-2, the V gene TRBV20-1, with TRBD1 matching over 8 bases. The CDR3 runs to 17 residues. Trimming removed 2 bases from V and 4 bases from J; junction bases left unmatched: 12. The germline V gene has CDR1 DFQATT and CDR2 SNEGSKA (reference sequence). CDR3 sequence: CSARSQGAKRGTGELFF. The CDR3 nucleotides are TGCAGTGCTAGAAGCCAGGGGGCGAAAAGAGGCACCGGGGAGCTGTTTTTT.

This chain joins TRBV5-1 and TRBJ2-2; D gene ambiguous. Trimming stripped 2 bases from V and 6 bases from J, with 11 bases between. The CDR3 totals 14 residues. CDR1 and CDR2 (germline): SGHRS, YFSETQ. The CDR3 bases are TGCGCCAGCAGCTTCGGGTTATCCGCCGGGGAGCTGTTTTTT. As protein: CASSFGLSAGELFF.

This clonotype was counted at least ten times. The chain carries TRBV5-1 and TRBJ2-1; no reliable D call. Germline CDR1 SGHRS, CDR2 YFSETQ. Trimming took off 4 bases at V and 2 bases at J, with 13 bases between the two ends. This CDR3 comprises 15 residues. This CDR3 reads CASSQTLGPYNEQFF. DNA for the CDR3: TGCGCCAGCAGCCAGACTTTAGGGCCCTACAATGAGCAGTTCTTC.

This clonotype has only a few counts. The gene calls are TRBV5-1 and TRBJ2-4, with 7 bases lining up with TRBD1. The germline V gene has CDR1 SGHRS and CDR2 YFSETQ. The CDR3 runs to 17 residues. V gave up 0 bases and J gave up 1 base; unmatched junction bases: 7. The CDR3 here is CASSLGPGRGAKNIQYF. The CDR3 DNA sequence: TGCGCCAGCAGCTTGGGTCCGGGCAGGGGGGCCAAAAACATTCAGTACTTC.

This rearrangement joins TRBV4-2 to TRBJ2-7; no definite D call. The CDR3 loop spans 15 amino acids. Trimming stripped 0 bases from V and 6 bases from J, with 15 bases between. Germline V gene lookup returns CDR1 LGHNA and CDR2 YNFKEQ. In DNA form, the CDR3 reads TGTGCCAGCAGCCAAGACTCTAGGAATCAAGGCGAGCAGTACTTC. Protein: CASSQDSRNQGEQYF.

V is TRBV15 and J is TRBJ2-1; TRBD2 is a possible D gene (5 bases). This CDR3 contains 19 residues. V was clipped by 2 bases and J by 4 bases, with 24 bases between them. Germline V gene sequence: CDR1 LNHNV, CDR2 YYDKDF (reference sequence). The CDR3 sequence is CATSRPLGRVGGPYNEQFF. DNA for the CDR3: TGTGCCACCAGCAGACCTCTAGGCAGAGTTGGCGGGCCATACAATGAGCAGTTCTTC.

A few counts support this clonotype. The chain is built from TRBV24-1 and TRBJ2-3, with D hard to call. The V gene's germline CDR1 is KGHDR and CDR2 SFDVKD. Trimming took 2 bases from V and 1 from J, leaving 3 bases between them. The CDR3 length is 13 residues. In DNA, the CDR3 is TGTGCCACCAGTGATTCGCGCACAGATACGCAGTATTTT. It specifies CATSDSRTDTQYF.

The V and J genes are TRBV20-1 and TRBJ2-1; D tentatively fits TRBD1 or TRBD2 (5 bases each). Deletions cut 7 bases from V and 4 bases from J, with 11 bases between. Germline loops: CDR1 DFQATT, CDR2 SNEGSKA (reference sequence). This CDR3 spans 12 amino acids. CDR3 in amino acids: CSGGGSYNEQFF. Here the CDR3 DNA reads TGCAGTGGGGGCGGGTCATACAATGAGCAGTTCTTC.

V is TRBV20-1 and J is TRBJ2-3, with D perhaps TRBD2 (6 bases). This CDR3 has 12 residues. Trimming took off 4 bases at V and 10 bases at J, with 15 bases between the two ends. Per germline, CDR1 DFQATT and CDR2 SNEGSKA (reference sequence). CDR3 sequence reads: CSAISGSESQYF. CDR3 nucleotide sequence: TGCAGTGCTATAAGCGGGTCGGAATCGCAGTATTTT.

The chain recombines TRBV7-6 with TRBJ2-5; 11 bases are shared with TRBD1. The V gene end was trimmed by 5 bases and the J gene end by 3 bases; junction bases not matched to a gene: 5. Germline V gene lookup returns CDR1 SGHVS and CDR2 FNYEAQ. The CDR3 loop spans 15 amino acids. CDR3 region: CASSTWTGGEETQYF. The CDR3 DNA reads as TGTGCCAGCAGCACCTGGACAGGGGGCGAAGAGACCCAGTACTTC.

This clonotype was recorded a few times. The rearrangement uses TRBV7-2 and TRBJ2-7; 8 bases agree with TRBD2. V was pared by 1 base and J by 3 bases, with 5 bases of the junction left unmatched. The CDR3 consists of 15 residues. Germline V gives CDR1 SGHTA, CDR2 FQGNSA. In DNA, the CDR3 is TGTGCCAGCAGCTTAGACACTAGCGGATTCTACGAGCAGTACTTC. It yields the protein CASSLDTSGFYEQYF. Combining the CDR3 with reference TRBV7-2 and TRBJ2-7 gives the whole variable domain GAGVSQSPSNKVTEKGKDVELRCDPISGHTALYWYRQSLGQGLEFLIYFQGNSAPDKSGLPSDRFSAERTGGSVSTLTIQRTQQEDSAVYLCASSLDTSGFYEQYFGPGTRLTVT.

The chain joins TRBV6-5 to TRBJ1-6; 7 nucleotides agree with TRBD1. The germline gives CDR1 MNHEY, CDR2 SVGAGI. The CDR3 has 14 amino acids. J was trimmed by 7 bases and V by 4 bases; bases with no gene match: 4. The CDR3: CASSLGQPNSPLHF. The CDR3 region has the DNA TGTGCCAGCAGTTTGGGACAGCCCAATTCACCCCTCCACTTT.

The V and J genes are TRBV9 and TRBJ2-5; D is unresolved. Trimming removed 0 bases from V and 4 bases from J, with 10 bases in between. The CDR3 consists of 14 residues. Germline loops: CDR1 SGDLS, CDR2 YYNGEE. The CDR3 here is CASSVAPVGETQYF. The CDR3 nucleotides read TGTGCCAGCAGCGTAGCCCCAGTTGGAGAGACCCAGTACTTC.

The rearrangement joins TRBV20-1 to TRBJ2-1; D possibly matches TRBD1 or TRBD2 (6 bases each). The CDR3 totals 14 residues. V was trimmed by 6 bases and J by 5 bases, leaving 17 bases between them. Germline CDR1 reads DFQATT; CDR2 reads SNEGSKA (reference sequence). The CDR3 here is CSAAGHRLDNEQFF. CDR3 DNA: TGCAGTGCGGCGGGACATCGACTCGACAATGAGCAGTTCTTC.

Only a few counts were recorded for this clonotype. The chain joins TRBV20-1 to TRBJ2-1; D is unresolved. Trimming removed 3 bases from V and 5 bases from J, with 5 bases in between. This CDR3 has 11 residues. Germline V gene lookup returns CDR1 DFQATT and CDR2 SNEGSKA (reference sequence). The CDR3 reads CSASGDNEQFF. As DNA, the CDR3 is TGCAGTGCTAGTGGGGACAATGAGCAGTTCTTC.

This clonotype has more than one count but fewer than ten. The rearrangement links TRBV5-1 to TRBJ1-1; no clear D gene. CDR3 length: 13 residues. Trimming removed 0 bases from V and 4 bases from J, with 7 bases in between. CDR1 is SGHRS, CDR2 YFSETQ, per germline. In DNA, the CDR3 is TGCGCCAGCAGCTTGGATCGGTTCACTGAAGCTTTCTTT. Protein sequence: CASSLDRFTEAFF.

DNA of the CDR3: TGTGCCAGCAGCCTACTCGGGGGCGGGGGTCAGCCCCAGCATTTT. It encodes CASSLLGGGGQPQHF. This chain connects TRBV7-9 to TRBJ1-5, with a weak D call TRBD1 (6 bases). The CDR3 length is 15 residues. Germline lookup yields CDR1 SEHNR and CDR2 FQNEAQ (reference sequence). The ends were cut back, 5 bases at V and 6 bases at J, with 17 bases in the middle.

The chain employs TRBV5-1 and TRBJ1-1; D ambiguous. This CDR3 region has 13 residues. The V gene's germline CDR1 is SGHRS and CDR2 YFSETQ. Trimming removed 6 bases at V and 3 bases at J, with 12 bases between. The CDR3 sequence: CASTAEDYTEAFF. The CDR3 DNA follows: TGCGCCAGCACCGCGGAGGACTACACTGAAGCTTTCTTT.

The chain recombines TRBV20-1 with TRBJ1-2; TRBD1 matches at 8 bases. In germline, CDR1 is DFQATT, CDR2 SNEGSKA (reference sequence). J was trimmed by 8 bases and V by 3 bases; bases with no gene match: 14. The CDR3 extends over 15 amino acids. This CDR3 reads CSARGTRGPSDGYTF. CDR3 in DNA: TGCAGTGCTAGGGGTACCAGGGGGCCGTCGGACGGCTACACCTTC.

The chain combines TRBV3-1 with TRBJ2-3; the match to TRBD2 covers 10 bases. V lost 8 bases and J lost 1; bases outside the gene matches: 0. This CDR3 is 13 amino acids long. Germline-derived CDR1 and CDR2 are LGHDT and YNNKEL (reference sequence). The CDR3 loop reads CASGTSGTDTQYF. CDR3 nucleotide sequence: TGTGCCAGCGGGACTAGCGGCACAGATACGCAGTATTTT.

This clonotype appeared a few times. This chain joins TRBV7-8 and TRBJ2-7; TRBD2 matches at 13 bases. The ends lost 1 base at V and 9 bases at J; junction bases unmatched: 9. The CDR3 extends over 16 amino acids. CDR1 SGHVS and CDR2 FQNEAQ come from the germline V gene. The CDR3 region is CASSLDKLAGGPGQYF. The CDR3 nucleotides read TGTGCCAGCAGCTTAGACAAACTAGCGGGAGGGCCGGGGCAGTACTTC.

This clonotype was seen a few times. This chain uses TRBV11-2 with TRBJ2-1; D not resolved. Germline V gene data show CDR1 as SGHAT and CDR2 as FQNNGV. V lost 0 bases and J lost 0, with 12 bases in between. The CDR3 loop spans 17 amino acids. In DNA, the CDR3 is TGTGCCAGCAGCTTAGAGGCAACCTCGAGCTCCTACAATGAGCAGTTCTTC. Translation: CASSLEATSSSYNEQFF.

The table lists this clonotype with a few counts. The chain links TRBV4-3 to TRBJ2-2; D may correspond to TRBD1 or TRBD2 (5 bases each). V shed 3 bases and J shed 5 bases, with 10 bases lying between them. The CDR3 covers 14 residues. Germline V gives CDR1 LGHNA, CDR2 YSLEER. The CDR3: CASSHGTRTGELFF. CDR3 sequence (DNA): TGCGCCAGCAGCCATGGGACGAGAACCGGGGAGCTGTTTTTT.

This clonotype turned up a few times. The chain recombines TRBV14 with TRBJ1-1; no clear D. Germline V gives CDR1 SGHDN, CDR2 FVKESK. The CDR3 spans 13 residues. The germline V and J ends were trimmed by 9 bases and 5 bases, with 16 bases remaining between them. CDR3 protein: CASRYDLATEAFF. CDR3 DNA: TGTGCCAGTCGATACGACCTTGCTACTGAAGCTTTCTTT.